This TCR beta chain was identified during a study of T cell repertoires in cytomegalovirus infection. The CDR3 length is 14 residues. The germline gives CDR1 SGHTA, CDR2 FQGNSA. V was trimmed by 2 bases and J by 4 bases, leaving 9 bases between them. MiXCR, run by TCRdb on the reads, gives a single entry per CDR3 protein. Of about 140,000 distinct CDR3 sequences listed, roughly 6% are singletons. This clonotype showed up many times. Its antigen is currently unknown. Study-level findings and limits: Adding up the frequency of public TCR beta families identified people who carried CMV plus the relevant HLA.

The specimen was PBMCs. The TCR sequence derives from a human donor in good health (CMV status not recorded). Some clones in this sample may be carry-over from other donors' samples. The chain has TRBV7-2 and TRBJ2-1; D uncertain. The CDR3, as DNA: TGTGCCAGCAGCTTAACACGGATTTACAATGAGCAGTTCTTC. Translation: CASSLTRIYNEQFF.